The present T cell receptor beta chain was sequenced within a study of T cell repertoires in cytomegalovirus infection. Study results and caveats: HLA-C-restricted CMV clonotypes gave the most frequent clonotype in two of eight donors.

About this clonotype: Its cognate antigen is unknown.

V was clipped by 1 base and J by 3 bases, with 6 bases between them. The CDR3 is made up of 13 amino acids. From germline, CDR1 is LNHDA and CDR2 SQIVND (reference sequence). TCRdb re-called the reads through MiXCR, storing one row per CDR3 protein. The profile shows about 180,000 distinct CDR3 sequences, around an eighth of them singletons. This TCR came from a human donor in good health (CMV status not recorded). Some clones in this sample may be carry-over from other donors' samples. Sequencing was done on a sample of PBMCs. The chain joins TRBV19 to TRBJ1-1; D is ambiguous. The DNA for the CDR3 is TGTGCCAGTAGTATAGTCCATTACACTGAAGCTTTCTTT. Protein: CASSIVHYTEAFF.